These T cell receptor beta chains were read from a single sample in a study of cytomegalovirus exposure and HLA in healthy donors. Produced via immunoSEQ multiplex PCR; TCRdb's table is partial and in-frame only. The data hold about 84,000 clones, with approximately 78% observed a single time. Material for sequencing was PBMCs. Source of these receptors: a male donor in good health and CMV-seropositive. Each CDR3 is given with its conserved first and last residue. D genes are given only for firm matches. Clone size, where shown, is once, few, many, or a class for clones that have expanded.

CDR3 protein: CASSPRQTEGELFF; CDR3 DNA: TGTGCCAGCTCACCGCGACAGACGGAGGGGGAGCTGTTTTTT; V gene: TRBV18; J gene: TRBJ2-2; clone size: few; D gene: .
CDR3 protein: CASSLAGDRYEQYF; CDR3 DNA: TGTGCCAGCAGCTTGGCGGGAGATCGGTACGAGCAGTACTTC; V gene: TRBV5-8; J gene: TRBJ2-7; clone size: .; D gene: .
CDR3 protein: CASSNHHEQYF; CDR3 DNA: TGCGCCAGCAGCAATCATCACGAGCAGTACTTC; V gene: TRBV10-2; J gene: TRBJ2-7; clone size: .; D gene: .
CDR3 protein: CATSRERPDTQYF; CDR3 DNA: TGTGCCACCAGCAGAGAGCGGCCAGATACGCAGTATTTT; V gene: TRBV15; J gene: TRBJ2-3; clone size: .; D gene: .
CDR3 protein: CASSPRGLINQPQHF; CDR3 DNA: TGTGCCAGCAGCCCAAGGGGACTGATAAATCAGCCCCAGCATTTT; V gene: TRBV27; J gene: TRBJ1-5; clone size: .; D gene: .
CDR3 protein: CASSRGTYNEQFF; CDR3 DNA: TGTGCCAGCAGCCGCGGAACCTACAATGAGCAGTTCTTC; V gene: TRBV4-2; J gene: TRBJ2-1; clone size: .; D gene: .
CDR3 protein: CASRWDRKSYEQYF; CDR3 DNA: TGTGCCAGCAGATGGGACAGAAAAAGCTACGAGCAGTACTTC; V gene: TRBV6-5; J gene: TRBJ2-7; clone size: .; D gene: TRBD1
CDR3 protein: CASSFRSGRDQETQYF; CDR3 DNA: TGTGCCAGCAGTTTTCGGAGCGGGAGAGACCAAGAGACCCAGTACTTC; V gene: TRBV27; J gene: TRBJ2-5; clone size: .; D gene: TRBD2
CDR3 protein: CASSATASTDTQYF; CDR3 DNA: TGTGCCAGTAGTGCGACAGCTAGCACAGATACGCAGTATTTT; V gene: TRBV19; J gene: TRBJ2-3; clone size: .; D gene: .
CDR3 protein: CASSLTGWETQYF; CDR3 DNA: TGCGCCAGCAGCCTAACAGGCTGGGAGACCCAGTACTTC; V gene: TRBV5-1; J gene: TRBJ2-5; clone size: .; D gene: .
CDR3 protein: CASSVAGVGYEQFF; CDR3 DNA: TGTGCCAGCAGCGTAGCAGGGGTAGGGTATGAGCAGTTCTTC; V gene: TRBV9; J gene: TRBJ2-1; clone size: .; D gene: .
CDR3 protein: CASSLVGAGGYTF; CDR3 DNA: TGTGCCAGCAGCTTGGTAGGGGCTGGAGGCTACACCTTC; V gene: TRBV5-4; J gene: TRBJ1-2; clone size: .; D gene: .
CDR3 protein: CASRSEVETQYF; CDR3 DNA: TGTGCCAGCAGATCGGAGGTTGAGACCCAGTACTTC; V gene: TRBV28; J gene: TRBJ2-5; clone size: .; D gene: .
CDR3 protein: CASSVAGLGMNTEAFF; CDR3 DNA: TGTGCCAGCAGCGTAGCTGGGCTGGGCATGAACACTGAAGCTTTCTTT; V gene: TRBV9; J gene: TRBJ1-1; clone size: .; D gene: .
CDR3 protein: CASSQNTEAFF; CDR3 DNA: TGTGCCAGCAGCCAAAACACTGAAGCTTTCTTT; V gene: TRBV7-9; J gene: TRBJ1-1; clone size: few; D gene: .
CDR3 protein: CASSVSTDTQYF; CDR3 DNA: TGTGCCAGCAGTGTAAGCACAGATACGCAGTATTTT; V gene: TRBV2; J gene: TRBJ2-3; clone size: .; D gene: .
CDR3 protein: CASSSGSYNEQFF; CDR3 DNA: TGTGCCAGCAGTAGCGGGAGTTACAATGAGCAGTTCTTC; V gene: TRBV6-4; J gene: TRBJ2-1; clone size: few; D gene: TRBD2